This TCR beta chain emerged from a study of high-grade serous ovarian cancer treatment subgroups. Looking at the study overall: Samples averaged 14,192 reads and thousands of unique TCR beta rearrangements.

Profiled with immunoSEQ multiplex PCR; TCRdb holds only in-frame clones, not every one. The profile covers more than 35,000 clones, with roughly three quarters appearing a single time and about 3% taken by the ten largest. This CDR3 has 13 amino acids. From germline, CDR1 is KGHSH and CDR2 LQKENI. Trimming took 3 bases from V and 0 from J, leaving 5 bases between them. Tumor samples were taken before definitive surgery or chemotherapy. The chain is built from TRBV18 and TRBJ1-1; D is ambiguous. The TCR was taken from a human donor with high-grade serous ovarian cancer. The sequencing input was tumor tissue. The CDR3 nucleotides are TGTGCCAGCTCACCTGAAATGAACACTGAAGCTTTCTTT. Amino acid sequence: CASSPEMNTEAFF.